This passage covers 2 T cell receptor beta chains from one sample sequenced in a study of beta chain features in type 1 diabetes. The sequenced template was cDNA made from the entire isolated RNA. This table comes from immunoSEQ multiplex PCR, and its TCRdb copy is limited to in-frame clones, with some not included. The sample consists of a few hundred thousand clones, 9.5% to 11% of them appearing once. Sequenced sample: naive CD4+ T cells from blood. These receptors all come from a woman in her 30s in good health.

This chain uses TRBV7-9 with TRBJ2-7; TRBD1 might be the D (5 bases). The germline gives CDR1 SEHNR, CDR2 FQNEAQ (reference sequence). The CDR3 is made up of 11 amino acids. Trimming pared 7 bases from V and 6 bases from J, leaving 10 bases between. The CDR3: CASTDSTEQYF. DNA of the CDR3: TGTGCCAGCACCGACAGTACCGAGCAGTACTTC.

This clone was detected only a few times. This rearrangement joins TRBV4-2 to TRBJ2-7, with D possibly matching TRBD2 (6 bases). V was shortened by 0 bases and J by 1 base, with 10 bases between the two germline ends. CDR3 length: 15 residues. Germline loops: CDR1 LGHNA, CDR2 YNFKEQ. The CDR3 DNA is TGTGCCAGCAGCCAAGATTTAGCGGCTTCCTACGAGCAGTACTTC. Its protein is CASSQDLAASYEQYF.